This entry lists 7 T cell receptor beta chains sequenced from one sample in a study of blood T cells in healthy people across ages. The second PCR ran about 6 to 11 cycles with a sample-barcoded 5' primer and J-beta primers. TCRdb analysed the 5' RACE reads with MiXCR anew, one entry per CDR3 protein. This repertoire shows hundreds of thousands of distinct CDR3 sequences, about three fifths found once; its top ten account for over 20%. The sequencing input was blood. These receptor sequences come from a young man in good health.

In its sample, this clonotype was seen a few times. This rearrangement joins TRBV10-3 to TRBJ2-3, with a weak D call TRBD2 (5 bases). Germline loops: CDR1 ENHRY, CDR2 SYGVKD. This CDR3 is 16 amino acids long. Trimming pared 2 bases from V and 3 bases from J, leaving 15 bases between. This CDR3 is CAISEPSGVGTDTQYF. The CDR3 DNA reads TGTGCCATCAGTGAGCCCTCCGGGGTGGGAACAGATACGCAGTATTTT.

The chain recombines TRBV29-1 with TRBJ2-5, with 10 bases lining up with TRBD1. The ends lost 6 bases at V and 4 bases at J; junction bases unmatched: 8. The V gene's germline CDR1 is SQVTM and CDR2 ANQGSEA. The CDR3 runs 14 residues. This chain's CDR3 is CSVGRQGAGETQYF. The CDR3, as DNA: TGCAGCGTCGGGAGACAGGGGGCCGGAGAGACCCAGTACTTC.

The chain is built from TRBV29-1 and TRBJ2-1, with 9 nucleotides matching TRBD1. V lost 1 base and J lost 12; bases outside the gene matches: 10. The germline V gene has CDR1 SQVTM and CDR2 ANQGSEA. The length of the CDR3 is 14 residues. In DNA form, the CDR3 reads TGCAGCGTTGAAGGGACAGGGGTCCCGGAACTGCAGTTCTTC. Translation: CSVEGTGVPELQFF.

This chain joins TRBV29-1 and TRBJ2-7; no clear D. The V gene lost 0 bases and the J gene lost 9 bases, with 12 bases spanning the gap. This CDR3 is built from 12 residues. Per the germline V gene, CDR1 is SQVTM and CDR2 is ANQGSEA. The CDR3 nucleotides are TGCAGCGTTGAAGATCCCGGCCAAGGGCAGTACTTC. Translated: CSVEDPGQGQYF.

This chain links TRBV29-1 with TRBJ2-7; D is ambiguous. V lost 3 bases to trimming and J lost 2 bases, with 11 bases between them. This CDR3 is built from 13 residues. Germline-derived CDR1 and CDR2 are SQVTM and ANQGSEA. The CDR3 loop reads CSVDSTNTYEQYF. In DNA form, the CDR3 reads TGCAGCGTTGATTCGACCAACACCTACGAGCAGTACTTC.

The rearrangement uses TRBV12-3 or TRBV12-4 and TRBJ2-1, with 7 bases lining up with TRBD1. The J segment lost 7 bases and the V segment lost 7 bases, leaving 4 bases of the junction unmatched. The CDR3 loop spans 12 amino acids. CDR3 DNA: TGTGCCAGCAATGCCAGGGGGAATGAGCAGTTCTTC. Amino acids: CASNARGNEQFF.

A few counts support this clonotype. The V call is TRBV7-9, the J call TRBJ1-6; a weak D match, TRBD1 (5 bases). This CDR3 has 16 amino acids. V lost 2 bases and J 5 bases, leaving 13 bases between the germline ends. Germline values: CDR1 SEHNR, CDR2 FQNEAQ (reference sequence). CDR3 sequence reads: CASSLFVGTNNSPLHF. The DNA for the CDR3 is TGTGCCAGCAGCTTATTCGTTGGGACGAATAATTCACCCCTCCACTTT.